The T cell receptor (beta chain) under discussion was sequenced for a study of T cells in Graves' hyperthyroidism and ophthalmopathy. This clonotype was counted between two and nine times. The TCR beta CDR3 regions underwent amplification using RNA transcripts as the source. First-round RT-PCR with HTBI primers amplified the TCR CDR3 region. TCRdb reprocessed the multiplex PCR reads via MiXCR and lists one record per CDR3 protein. The sample records approximately 700,000 distinct CDR3 sequences, roughly 46% being singletons. The sample comprised peripheral blood or thyroid tissue (not recorded which). This receptor was taken from an adult man with Graves' disease, either hyperthyroidism or ophthalmopathy (not recorded which).

CDR3 DNA sequence: TGTGCCAGCAGCTTTACCTCCCCCAGGGACGAGCAGTACTTC. It codes for CASSFTSPRDEQYF. This rearrangement joins TRBV7-8 to TRBJ2-7, with D perhaps TRBD1 (5 bases). CDR3 size: 14 residues. The V and J ends lost 3 bases and 5 bases respectively, with 14 bases between them. Germline V gene lookup returns CDR1 SGHVS and CDR2 FQNEAQ.